The TCR beta chain described here comes from a study of T cells in localized non-small cell lung cancer. Findings of the study overall: Adjacent lung tissue had a median about 58 of the top 100 clones found in the tumor.

Trimming cost V 5 bases and J 3 bases, with 13 bases left between them. The CDR3 totals 14 residues. Germline V CDR1 and CDR2: WSHSY, SAAADI. Notes on this clone: No antigen is known for it.

Assay used: immunoSEQ multiplex PCR; TCRdb lists only in-frame clones, some missing. Here the sample spans about 77,000 clones, 88% being singletons. The rearrangement uses TRBV10-2 and TRBJ1-2; D perhaps matches TRBD1 (6 bases). The material was peripheral blood, obtained before any cancer treatment. This receptor was obtained from a woman aged 40-70 years with stage I squamous cell lung carcinoma. CDR3 sequence: CASSLQGRDYGYTF. The CDR3 coding sequence is TGCGCCAGCAGTTTACAGGGTCGCGACTATGGCTACACCTTC.